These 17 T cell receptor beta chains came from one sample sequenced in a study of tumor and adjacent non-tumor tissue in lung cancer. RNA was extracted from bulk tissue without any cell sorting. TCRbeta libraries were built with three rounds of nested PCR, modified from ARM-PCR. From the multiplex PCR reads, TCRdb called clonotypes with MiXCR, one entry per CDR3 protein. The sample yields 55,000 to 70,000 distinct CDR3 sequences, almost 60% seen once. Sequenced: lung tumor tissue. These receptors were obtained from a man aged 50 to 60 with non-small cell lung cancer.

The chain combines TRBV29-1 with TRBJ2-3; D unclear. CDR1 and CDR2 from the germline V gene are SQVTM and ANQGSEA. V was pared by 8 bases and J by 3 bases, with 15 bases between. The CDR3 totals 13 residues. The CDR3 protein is CSIGPRRTDTQYF. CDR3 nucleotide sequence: TGCAGCATTGGACCGAGACGGACAGATACGCAGTATTTT.

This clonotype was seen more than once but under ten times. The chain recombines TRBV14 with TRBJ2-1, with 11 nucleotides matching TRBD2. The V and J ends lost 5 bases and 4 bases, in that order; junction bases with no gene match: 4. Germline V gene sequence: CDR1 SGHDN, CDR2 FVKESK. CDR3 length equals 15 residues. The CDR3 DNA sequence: TGTGCCAGCAGCGAATTAGCGGGAGGGTACAATGAGCAGTTCTTC. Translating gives CASSELAGGYNEQFF.

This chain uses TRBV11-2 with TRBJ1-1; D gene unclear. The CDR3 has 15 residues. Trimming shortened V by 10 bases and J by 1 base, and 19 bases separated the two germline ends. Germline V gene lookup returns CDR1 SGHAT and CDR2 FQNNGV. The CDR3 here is CANKTSRRGNTEAFF. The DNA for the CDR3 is TGTGCCAACAAGACCTCGAGGCGGGGGAACACTGAAGCTTTCTTT.

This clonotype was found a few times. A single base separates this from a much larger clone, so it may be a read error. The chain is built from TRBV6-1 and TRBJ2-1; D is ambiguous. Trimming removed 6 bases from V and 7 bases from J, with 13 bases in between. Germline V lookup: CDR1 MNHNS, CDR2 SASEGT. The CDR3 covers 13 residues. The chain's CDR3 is CASRLSVINEQFF. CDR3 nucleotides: TGTGCCAGCAGACTAAGCGTGATAAATGAGCAGTTCTTC.

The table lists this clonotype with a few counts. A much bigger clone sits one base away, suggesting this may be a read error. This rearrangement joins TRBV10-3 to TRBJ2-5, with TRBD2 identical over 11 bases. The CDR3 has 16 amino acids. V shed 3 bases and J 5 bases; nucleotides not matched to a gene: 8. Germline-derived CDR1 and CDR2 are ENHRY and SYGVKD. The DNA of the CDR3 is TGTGCCATCAGTGAAGGTACTAGCGGGAGAGAGGAGACCCAGTACTTC. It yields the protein CAISEGTSGREETQYF.

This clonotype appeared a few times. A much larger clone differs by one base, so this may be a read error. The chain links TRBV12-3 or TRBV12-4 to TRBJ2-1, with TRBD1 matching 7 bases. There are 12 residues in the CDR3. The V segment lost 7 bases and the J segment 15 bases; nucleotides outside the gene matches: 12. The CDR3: CASTSVPGQWFF. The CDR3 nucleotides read TGTGCCAGCACCTCGGTCCCGGGACAGTGGTTCTTC.

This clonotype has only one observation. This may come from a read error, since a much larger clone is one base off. CDR3 residues: CSVQKTTCSSTDTQYF. In nucleotides, the CDR3 is TGCAGCGTCCAAAAAACCACATGTTCTAGCACAGATACGCAGTATTTT. This rearrangement joins TRBV29-1 to TRBJ2-3, with D uncertain. CDR1 SQVTM and CDR2 ANQGSEA come from the germline V gene. The V gene lost 6 bases and the J gene lost 0 bases, with 19 bases spanning the gap. The CDR3 loop spans 16 amino acids.

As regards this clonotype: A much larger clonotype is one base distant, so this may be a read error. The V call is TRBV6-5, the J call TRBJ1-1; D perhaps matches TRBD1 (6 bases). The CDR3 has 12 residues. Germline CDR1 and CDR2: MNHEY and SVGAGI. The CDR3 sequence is CAGSSTGTEAFF. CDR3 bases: TGTGCCGGCAGCTCCACCGGGACAGAAGCTTTCTTT.

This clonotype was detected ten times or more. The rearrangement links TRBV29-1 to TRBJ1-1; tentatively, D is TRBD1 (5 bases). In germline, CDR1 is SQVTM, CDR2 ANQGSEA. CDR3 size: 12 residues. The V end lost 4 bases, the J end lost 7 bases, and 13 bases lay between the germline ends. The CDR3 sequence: CSVVFARDEAFF. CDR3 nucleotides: TGCAGCGTTGTTTTTGCCAGGGATGAAGCTTTCTTT.

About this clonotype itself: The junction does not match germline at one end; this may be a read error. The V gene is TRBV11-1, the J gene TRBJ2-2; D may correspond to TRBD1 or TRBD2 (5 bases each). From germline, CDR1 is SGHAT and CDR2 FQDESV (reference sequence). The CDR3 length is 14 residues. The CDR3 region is CTSGRGQNTGELFF. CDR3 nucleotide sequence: TGTACCAGCGGCCGAGGACAGAACACCGGGGAGCTGTTTTTT.

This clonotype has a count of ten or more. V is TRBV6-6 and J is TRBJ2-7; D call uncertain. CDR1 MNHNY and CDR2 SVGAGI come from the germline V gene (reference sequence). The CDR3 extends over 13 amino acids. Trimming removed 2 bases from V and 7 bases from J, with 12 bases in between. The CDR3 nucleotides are TGTGCCAGCAGTTACGATCGGGCGCGGGAGCAGTACTTC. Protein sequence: CASSYDRAREQYF.

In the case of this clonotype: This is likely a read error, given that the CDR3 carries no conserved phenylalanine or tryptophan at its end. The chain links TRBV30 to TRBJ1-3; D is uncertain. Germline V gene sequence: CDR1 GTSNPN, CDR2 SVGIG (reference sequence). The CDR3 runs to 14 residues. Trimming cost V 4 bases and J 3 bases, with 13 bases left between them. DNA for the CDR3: TGTGCCTGGACTTTAGGACTGTTTGGAAACACCATATATATT. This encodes CAWTLGLFGNTIYI.

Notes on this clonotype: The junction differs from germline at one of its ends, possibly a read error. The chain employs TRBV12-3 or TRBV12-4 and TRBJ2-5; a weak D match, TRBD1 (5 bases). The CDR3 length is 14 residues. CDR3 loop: CASSLPGSQGTQYF. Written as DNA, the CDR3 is TGTGCCAGCAGTCTACCAGGGTCCCAAGGGACCCAGTACTTC.

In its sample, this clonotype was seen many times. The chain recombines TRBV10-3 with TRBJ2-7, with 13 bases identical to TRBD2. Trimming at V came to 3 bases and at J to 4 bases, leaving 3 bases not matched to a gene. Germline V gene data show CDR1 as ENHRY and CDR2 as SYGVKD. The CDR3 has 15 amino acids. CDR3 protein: CAISDRLAGGYEQYF. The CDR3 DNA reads TGTGCCATCAGTGATAGACTAGCGGGGGGATACGAGCAGTACTTC.

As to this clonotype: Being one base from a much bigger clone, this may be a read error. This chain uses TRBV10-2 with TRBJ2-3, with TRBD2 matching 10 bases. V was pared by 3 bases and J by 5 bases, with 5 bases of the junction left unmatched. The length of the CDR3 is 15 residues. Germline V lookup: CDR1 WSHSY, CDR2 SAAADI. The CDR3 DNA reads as TGCGCCAGCAGTGACCTTAGCGGGGGGAGAGATACGCAGTATTTT. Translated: CASSDLSGGRDTQYF.

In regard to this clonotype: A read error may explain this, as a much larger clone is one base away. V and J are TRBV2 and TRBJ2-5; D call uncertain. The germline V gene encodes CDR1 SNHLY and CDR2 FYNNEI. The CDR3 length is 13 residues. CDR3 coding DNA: TGTGCCAGCAATGCGGATCGGGCGGAGACCCATTACTTC. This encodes CASNADRAETHYF.

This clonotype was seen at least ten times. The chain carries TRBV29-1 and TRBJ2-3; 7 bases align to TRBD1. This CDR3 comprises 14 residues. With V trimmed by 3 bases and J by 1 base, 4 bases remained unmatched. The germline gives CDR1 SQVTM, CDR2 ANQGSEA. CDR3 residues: CSVDARGRTDTQYF. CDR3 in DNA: TGCAGCGTTGATGCGAGGGGGCGCACAGATACGCAGTATTTT.